A selection of T cell receptor beta chains follows, all from one sample in a study of beta chain features in type 1 diabetes. The data were produced by immunoSEQ multiplex PCR, yet TCRdb's version contains in-frame clones alone and is incomplete. This sample carries some 150,000 clones, around 7% of them seen once, and the ten largest clones take around 1.5%. Input material: central memory CD4+ T cells from blood. The origin of the receptors is a woman in her thirties in good health. CDR3s include the opening cysteine and the closing phenylalanine or tryptophan. The order of the fields is D gene, clone size, V gene, J gene, CDR3 protein. The D gene is left open where the match is weak. Size is omitted from some rows. Given values are once, few, many or a class for expanded clones.

TRBD2	few	TRBV10-2	TRBJ2-1	CASSPAGVRDEQFF
TRBD2	few	TRBV19	TRBJ2-7	CASSTSGTSGSYEQYF
TRBD2	NA	TRBV11-2	TRBJ2-7	CASSYGTSGYEQYF
NA	NA	TRBV4-3	TRBJ1-4	CASSQELLGAGGNEKLFF
NA	few	TRBV7-9	TRBJ1-2	CASSSILGPRGYTF
TRBD2	NA	TRBV4-2	TRBJ2-1	CASSQFHGLAEYNEQFF
NA	few	TRBV11-2	TRBJ2-7	CASSSGVYGQYF
TRBD2	few	TRBV7-3	TRBJ2-7	CATSRSGSSYEQYF
TRBD1	NA	TRBV4-3	TRBJ2-7	CASSQGGAGQGPYEQYF
NA	few	TRBV5-6	TRBJ2-1	CASSLALYNEQFF
NA	NA	TRBV28	TRBJ2-7	CASRSAYYKQYF
NA	many	TRBV6-6	TRBJ1-1	CASTITENTEAFF
NA	NA	TRBV28	TRBJ1-4	CASRGTAEKLFF
TRBD1	NA	TRBV18	NA	CASSRSRDRDSYEQYF
NA	NA	TRBV11-3	TRBJ2-3	CASSPGSRDTQYF
NA	NA	TRBV7-9	TRBJ1-1	CASSLRQVGTEAFF
NA	NA	TRBV7-9	TRBJ1-1	CASSATEQGAEAFF
NA	few	TRBV5-6	TRBJ2-7	CASSASSYEQYF
TRBD1	few	TRBV7-9	TRBJ2-7	CASSLGQGSSYEQYF
NA	few	TRBV4-2	TRBJ1-5	CASSRTWEDNQPQHF
TRBD1	NA	TRBV30	TRBJ1-4	CATSRGQGNEKLFF
NA	NA	TRBV6-6	TRBJ2-3	CASSYFGGVVTDTQYF
TRBD2	few	TRBV27	TRBJ2-2	CASRMPGLARTGELFF
TRBD2	NA	TRBV23-1	TRBJ2-3	CASSPPPGTSGNRASTDTQYF
TRBD1	few	TRBV4-3	TRBJ1-4	CASSQGQGNEKLFF
TRBD2	few	TRBV29-1	TRBJ2-5	CSVEGGSGGVGETQYF
NA	few	TRBV25-1	TRBJ2-7	CASSGEVIYEQYF
NA	NA	TRBV5-8	TRBJ1-5	CASSLVRGTQGGEQPQHF
TRBD1	NA	TRBV11-2	TRBJ2-2	CASSTGTGRGTGELFF
NA	many	TRBV7-9	TRBJ1-1	CASSRGQFKGAFF
TRBD2	few	TRBV18	TRBJ2-7	CASSPSSGNYEQYF
NA	few	TRBV7-9	TRBJ2-1	CASSAKRAGSSYNEQFF
TRBD1	many	TRBV30	TRBJ1-5	CAWRDSGGVSGPQHF
NA	many	TRBV9	TRBJ2-1	CASSVVLLRTGSIFHEQFF
NA	many	TRBV30	TRBJ2-5	CAWSVTQGQETQYF
TRBD1	NA	TRBV28	TRBJ1-2	CASSLGDRAYGYTF